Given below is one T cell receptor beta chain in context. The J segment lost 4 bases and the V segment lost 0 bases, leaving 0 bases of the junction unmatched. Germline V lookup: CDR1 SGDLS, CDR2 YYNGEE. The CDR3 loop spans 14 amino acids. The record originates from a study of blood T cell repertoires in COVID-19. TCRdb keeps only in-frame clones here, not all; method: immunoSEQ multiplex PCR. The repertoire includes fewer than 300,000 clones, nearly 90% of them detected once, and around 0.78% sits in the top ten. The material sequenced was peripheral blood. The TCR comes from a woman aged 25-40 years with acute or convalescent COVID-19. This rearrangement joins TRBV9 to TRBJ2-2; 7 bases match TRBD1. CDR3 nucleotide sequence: TGTGCCAGCAGCGTAGGGGACAGCACCGGGGAGCTGTTTTTT. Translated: CASSVGDSTGELFF.